One and the same sample provided the 15 T cell receptor beta chains below, sequenced in a study of cytomegalovirus exposure and HLA in healthy donors. Amplification used 60 Vbeta primers and 13 Jbeta primers. Sequenced by immunoSEQ multiplex PCR; TCRdb stores in-frame clones only, minus some. The sample records some 150,000 clones, over 60% being singletons. Sample: PBMCs. Receptor source: a woman aged 40-49 years in good health and CMV-seronegative.

The rearrangement links TRBV5-4 to TRBJ1-1; 9 bases are a match to TRBD1. Germline V lookup: CDR1 SGHNT, CDR2 YYREEE (reference sequence). Trimming took 4 bases from V and 7 from J; bases not matched to a gene: 8. The CDR3 spans 14 residues. This chain's CDR3 is CASSQADRGIEAFF. CDR3 in DNA: TGTGCCAGCAGCCAAGCCGACAGGGGGATTGAAGCTTTCTTT.

This chain joins TRBV10-3 and TRBJ2-1; D remains ambiguous. The V end lost 3 bases, the J end lost 7 bases, and 7 bases lay between the germline ends. From germline, CDR1 is ENHRY and CDR2 SYGVKD. This CDR3 is 12 amino acids long. The CDR3 loop reads CAISDFRNEQFF. The CDR3 DNA is TGTGCCATCAGTGATTTCCGGAATGAGCAGTTCTTC.

The chain uses TRBV4-2 and TRBJ2-3; TRBD1 agrees at 9 bases. V lost 4 bases, J lost 4 bases, and 9 bases stayed unmatched. CDR3 size: 16 residues. Germline loops: CDR1 LGHNA, CDR2 YNFKEQ. CDR3 region: CASSPGTGQGSDTQYF. In nucleotides, the CDR3 is TGTGCCAGCAGCCCTGGAACCGGACAGGGGTCAGATACGCAGTATTTT.

The chain recombines TRBV6-5 with TRBJ2-1; 8 bases agree with TRBD2. V shed 2 bases and J 3 bases; nucleotides not matched to a gene: 3. There are 15 residues in the CDR3. From germline, CDR1 is MNHEY and CDR2 SVGAGI. The CDR3 sequence: CASSYDSGIYNEQFF. CDR3 nucleotide sequence: TGTGCCAGCAGTTACGATAGCGGGATCTACAATGAGCAGTTCTTC.

The chain employs TRBV27 and TRBJ2-7, with 8 positions matching TRBD2. The CDR3 length is 15 residues. The germline V gene has CDR1 MNHEY and CDR2 SMNVEV (reference sequence). V shed 0 bases and J 2 bases; nucleotides not matched to a gene: 3. The CDR3 region is CASSLSTSGAYEQYF. The DNA for the CDR3 is TGTGCCAGCAGTTTATCCACTAGCGGAGCCTACGAGCAGTACTTC.

Concerning this clone itself: Germline is not matched at one junction end, which may reflect a read error. V usage is TRBV5-4 and J usage is TRBJ1-1; no reliable D call. The CDR3 is made up of 14 amino acids. Germline V gene lookup returns CDR1 SGHNT and CDR2 YYREEE (reference sequence). The CDR3 region is CASSLGGVNAEAFF. Here the CDR3 DNA reads TGTGCCAGCAGCTTGGGGGGAGTGAACGCTGAAGCTTTCTTT. Supplemented by reference TRBV5-4 and TRBJ1-1, the full variable domain reads ETGVTQSPTHLIKTRGQQVTLRCSSQSGHNTVSWYQQALGQGPQFIFQYYREEENGRGNFPPRFSGLQFPNYSSELNVNALELDDSALYLCASSLGGVNAEAFFGQGTRLTVV.

This clone appeared a single time. The chain has TRBV27 and TRBJ1-6; TRBD1 agrees at 9 bases. The CDR3 has 17 residues. CDR1 and CDR2 from the germline V gene are MNHEY and SMNVEV (reference sequence). V trimming: 5 bases; J trimming: 8 bases; junction bases outside the gene matches: 13. The CDR3 is CASSIFGTGIRDSPLHF. Here the CDR3 DNA reads TGTGCCAGCAGTATATTCGGGACAGGGATCCGGGATTCACCCCTCCACTTT.

The chain employs TRBV6-1 and TRBJ1-2; perhaps TRBD1 as D (6 bases). V was cut by 7 bases and J by 6 bases, with 18 bases left in between. CDR1 and CDR2 (germline): MNHNS, SASEGT. This CDR3 has 14 amino acids. Here the CDR3 reads CASMTGGQHNGYTF. CDR3 bases: TGTGCCAGCATGACGGGGGGGCAGCACAATGGCTACACCTTC.

This clone appeared a few times. Other DNA sequences in the sample encode the same CDR3. V and J are TRBV5-1 and TRBJ2-1, with D possibly TRBD2 on 5 matching bases. The CDR3 is made up of 14 amino acids. In germline, CDR1 is SGHRS, CDR2 YFSETQ. Trimming took 0 bases from V and 3 from J, leaving 7 bases between them. CDR3 in amino acids: CASSLGGSYNEQFF. CDR3 coding DNA: TGCGCCAGCAGCTTGGGAGGGAGCTACAATGAGCAGTTCTTC.

The chain joins TRBV5-1 to TRBJ1-2, with TRBD1 identical over 7 bases. Germline V lookup: CDR1 SGHRS, CDR2 YFSETQ. The CDR3 is made up of 16 amino acids. V dropped 8 bases and J dropped 2; count of bases not matched to a gene: 15. The CDR3 here is CASYPGQHNWNYGYTF. The CDR3 nucleotides are TGCGCCAGTTACCCGGGACAGCATAACTGGAACTATGGCTACACCTTC.

The gene calls are TRBV19 and TRBJ2-7, with 9 bases fitting TRBD1. Germline V gene data show CDR1 as LNHDA and CDR2 as SQIVND (reference sequence). V lost 4 bases and J lost 4; bases outside the gene matches: 5. The CDR3 consists of 14 residues. The CDR3 reads CASSTGQGWYEQYF. The CDR3 bases are TGTGCCAGTAGTACAGGACAGGGGTGGTACGAGCAGTACTTC.

V and J are TRBV6-1 and TRBJ2-7; TRBD1 aligns across 10 bases. The V segment lost 10 bases and the J segment 4 bases; nucleotides outside the gene matches: 4. The V gene's germline CDR1 is MNHNS and CDR2 SASEGT. The CDR3 is 12 residues long. Written as DNA, the CDR3 is TGTGCCACGGGGACAGGGGTTTACGAGCAGTACTTC. Protein product: CATGTGVYEQYF.

The table lists this clone with a few counts. This sequence joins TRBV18 and TRBJ1-4; 9 bases align to TRBD1. Trimming cost V 3 bases and J 5 bases; bases outside gene matches: 7. The CDR3 totals 16 residues. Germline loops: CDR1 KGHSH, CDR2 LQKENI. The CDR3 coding sequence is TGTGCCAGCTCACCCACAGGGGGCGCGGCCAATGAAAAACTGTTTTTT. It is translated as CASSPTGGAANEKLFF.

This clone was recorded a few times. V gene TRBV2 combines with J gene TRBJ1-3; the D is unclear. The germline V gene encodes CDR1 SNHLY and CDR2 FYNNEI. The V end lost 5 bases, the J end lost 2 bases, and 13 bases lay between the germline ends. The CDR3 sequence is 15 residues long. CDR3 DNA: TGTGCCAGCAGTCCCCGAGGGAGGGCTGGAAACACCATATATTTT. Its translation is CASSPRGRAGNTIYF.

This chain connects TRBV2 to TRBJ2-3, with D tentatively TRBD2 (5 bases). V lost 6 bases to trimming and J lost 4 bases, with 8 bases between them. The germline V gene has CDR1 SNHLY and CDR2 FYNNEI. The CDR3 sequence is 12 residues long. The CDR3 region has the DNA TGTGCCAGCAGGGGAGACGCAGATACGCAGTATTTT. Translation gives CASRGDADTQYF. Full variable domain (outside the CDR3, taken from reference TRBV2 and TRBJ2-3): EPEVTQTPSHQVTQMGQEVILRCVPISNHLYFYWYRQILGQKVEFLVSFYNNEISEKSEIFDDQFSVERPDGSNFTLKIRSTKLEDSAMYFCASRGDADTQYFGPGTRLTVL.